A single TCR beta chain is shown here with its context. Source study methods: Researchers report that nucleated cell counts were estimated from reference gene primer amplification. Method: immunoSEQ multiplex PCR; TCRdb's copy keeps in-frame clones and lacks some. That table is the source of V, J and clone size, and D and trimming were worked out from the DNA. The profile shows some 340,000 clones, about 83% of them singletons. The data are from a study of blood T cell repertoires in COVID-19. Study at large: Samples taken during acute and convalescent COVID-19 were collected in the United States, Italy and Spain. T cells, B-cell-depleted T cells, or PBMCs supplied cDNA or gDNA.

This CDR3 region has 14 residues. Trimming shortened V by 7 bases and J by 2 bases, and 13 bases separated the two germline ends. CDR1 and CDR2 from the germline V gene are MNHEY and SVGAGI. This sequence was found in a man aged 25 to 40 with active or convalescent COVID-19. Sequences were obtained from peripheral blood. The chain recombines TRBV6-5 with TRBJ2-3; TRBD1 might be the D (5 bases). CDR3 amino acids: CASKQTVDTDTQYF. The CDR3 DNA is TGTGCCAGCAAACAGACAGTAGACACAGATACGCAGTATTTT.